The entry below describes one T cell receptor (beta chain). Its target is unknown. This entry belongs to a study of vaccination effects on CD4 cells after COVID-19. Study at large: Expansion of antigen-specific CD4+ T cells with viral peptide pools was carried out by the ViraFEST assay before sequencing. It was with approximately 9.6 IU/ml IL-2 and about 10 ug/ml peptides that some 1.9 million PBMC per well were cultured.

Culturing for 10 days preceded CD4+ T cell isolation. Two-dose vaccination with either BNT162b2 or mRNA-1273 was given to the participants. IL-2 medium took the place of half the medium on both days 3 and 7. The CDR3 loop spans 15 amino acids. With V trimmed by 4 bases and J by 7 bases, 11 bases remained unmatched. Per germline, CDR1 LGHDT and CDR2 YNNKEL (reference sequence). Data came from immunoSEQ multiplex PCR; TCRdb stores just in-frame clones and leaves some out. This repertoire shows fewer than 55,000 clones, less than 85% found once; its top ten account for 6.5% to 8.5%. The input for sequencing was CD4+ T cells from PBMCs cultured without peptide, taken after COVID-19 vaccination. The sequence derives from a human donor who received a COVID-19 vaccine. The chain links TRBV3-1 (or the pseudogene TRBV3-2) to TRBJ2-5; 8 bases line up with TRBD2. CDR3 nucleotide sequence: TGTGCCAGCAGCCCCCAGGGAGCAGCGGGGGTGACCCAGTACTTC. Translated: CASSPQGAAGVTQYF.